A selection of T cell receptor beta chains follows, all from one sample in a study of T cell responses to AZD1222 COVID-19 vaccine. The assay was immunoSEQ multiplex PCR, and TCRdb's table has in-frame clones only and misses some. This table holds just over 70,000 clones, 85% found once. The material sequenced was peripheral blood, taken on day 0 of AZD1222 vaccination. These receptors came from an adult in good health. The CDR3 runs from the conserved cysteine through the conserved F or W. The D gene is left open where the match is weak. Some rows mark clone size as missing; the rest say once, few, many or name a class of expanded clone.

v_gene	d_gene	abundance	j_gene	CDR3nt	CDR3aa
TRBV29-1	-	-	TRBJ1-1	TGCAGCGTTGACACCCAGGGAGGTTCAACTGAAGCTTTCTTT	CSVDTQGGSTEAFF
TRBV5-1	-	-	TRBJ2-1	TGCGCCAGCAGCTTGTCAGGGTTCAATAATGAGCAGTTCTTC	CASSLSGFNNEQFF
TRBV19	-	-	TRBJ1-4	TGTGCCAGTAGCTACAGGGCCGGGAATGAAAAACTGTTTTTT	CASSYRAGNEKLFF
TRBV11-2	-	-	TRBJ1-2	TGTGCCAGCAGCATGGACCTCAGGGGCGATGGCTACACCTTC	CASSMDLRGDGYTF
TRBV4-1	TRBD1	few	TRBJ1-4	TGCGCCAGCAGCCAAACAGGGGAGCGGGAAAAACTGTTTTTT	CASSQTGEREKLFF
TRBV10-1	TRBD1	-	TRBJ1-2	TGCGCCAGCGCCCCGAGACAGGGGATCCTACCGATTAACTATGGCTACACCTTC	CASAPRQGILPINYGYTF
TRBV12-5	TRBD1	-	TRBJ2-5	TGTGCTAGTGGCGACAGGGGGGAGACCCAGTACTTC	CASGDRGETQYF
TRBV6-4	TRBD1	-	TRBJ1-2	TGTGCCAGCAGGACCGACAGGGGGAACTATGGCTACACCTTC	CASRTDRGNYGYTF
TRBV14	TRBD1	-	TRBJ1-2	TGTGCCAGCAGCCACCACCCCGACAGGGTGGGCTACACCTTC	CASSHHPDRVGYTF
TRBV13	-	-	TRBJ1-1	TGTGCCAGCAGCCGAAGAACCGACTTAAACACTGAAGCTTTCTTT	CASSRRTDLNTEAFF
TRBV6-6	TRBD1	-	TRBJ1-4	TGTGCCAGCAGTTCCCAGGGGGTGGCTAATGAAAAACTGTTTTTT	CASSSQGVANEKLFF
TRBV18	-	-	TRBJ1-5	TGTGCCAGCTCACGGGGTAGCAATCAGCCCCAGCATTTT	CASSRGSNQPQHF
TRBV27	-	few	TRBJ1-4	TGTGCCAGCAGCGACGGTCGATATGAAAAACTGTTTTTT	CASSDGRYEKLFF
TRBV3-1/TRBV3-2	-	-	TRBJ1-1	TGTGCCAGCAGCCAAGCAGCCTTGAACACTGAAGCTTTCTTT	CASSQAALNTEAFF
TRBV20-1	-	-	TRBJ2-7	TGCAGTTCCCAGACCCACTCCGAGCAGTACTTC	CSSQTHSEQYF
TRBV2	-	-	TRBJ1-6	TGTGCCAGCAGTGAGAGGGGAGGTTCACCCCTCCACTTT	CASSERGGSPLHF
TRBV7-9	TRBD1	-	TRBJ1-5	TGTGCCAGCAGCCAGGACAGGAGGGATCAGCCCCAGCATTTT	CASSQDRRDQPQHF
TRBV9	TRBD1	-	TRBJ2-7	TGTGCCAGCAGCGTAGGGCGATTGACAGGGCTCAACGAGCAGTACTTC	CASSVGRLTGLNEQYF
TRBV7-2	-	-	TRBJ2-5	TGTGCCAGCATCTTTTCTGGGTCGGAGACCCAGTACTTC	CASIFSGSETQYF
TRBV20-1	-	-	TRBJ2-1	TGCAGTGCTAGTGGTCTGGTATACAATGAGCAGTTCTTC	CSASGLVYNEQFF
TRBV9	TRBD1	-	TRBJ1-6	TGTGCCAGCGGGGGTTCGACAGGGGGCCCCAATTCACCCCTCCACTTT	CASGGSTGGPNSPLHF
TRBV12-5	-	-	TRBJ1-5	TGTGCTAGTGGCACCAGAGAGCCCCAGCATTTT	CASGTREPQHF
TRBV25-1	TRBD1	few	TRBJ1-2	TGTGCCAGCAGTGACACGGACAGGGGGCTTAATGGCTACACCTTC	CASSDTDRGLNGYTF
TRBV18	TRBD1	-	TRBJ2-1	TGTGCCAGCTCACCAGGGACAGGGATCAATGAGCAGTTCTTC	CASSPGTGINEQFF
TRBV9	TRBD2	-	TRBJ2-5	TGTGCCAGCAGCGACCGTCAGGCGGGGGGGCCAGAGACCCAGTACTTC	CASSDRQAGGPETQYF
TRBV9	TRBD2	-	TRBJ2-1	TGTGCCAGCAGCGTAAGAGCTAGCGGGGGGGCCAACGGTGAGCAGTTCTTC	CASSVRASGGANGEQFF
TRBV5-8	-	-	TRBJ2-1	TGTGCCAGCAGCTTGGGGAGACGGGGGTTGTACAATGAGCAGTTCTTC	CASSLGRRGLYNEQFF
TRBV6-5	-	-	TRBJ2-1	TGTGCCAGCAGTTTCTCGTCAGGGACAAGTGAGCAGTTCTTC	CASSFSSGTSEQFF
TRBV5-1	-	-	TRBJ2-1	TGCGCCAGCAGCTTCCCGGTGTACAATGAGCAGTTCTTC	CASSFPVYNEQFF
TRBV19	TRBD1	-	TRBJ2-5	TGTGCCAGTAGTATTGGGGACAGGGGAGAGACCCAGTACTTC	CASSIGDRGETQYF
TRBV12-3/TRBV12-4	TRBD1	-	TRBJ1-1	TGTGCCGCCCACGACAGGGGACGCACTGAAGCTTTCTTT	CAAHDRGRTEAFF
TRBV6-6	-	-	TRBJ1-6	TGTGCCAGCAGATGGGACCCAAGCCGGTCACCCCTCCACTTT	CASRWDPSRSPLHF
TRBV19	-	-	TRBJ2-7	TGTGCCAGTAGTATAACTGGGGGGCGTGAGTACGAGCAGTACTTC	CASSITGGREYEQYF
TRBV11-2	-	once	TRBJ2-2	TGTGCCAGCAGCTTAGTGACCATGAGAACCGGGGAGCTGTTTTTT	CASSLVTMRTGELFF
TRBV5-1	-	-	TRBJ2-2	TGCGCCAGCAGCGTAGTTGCGTACACCGGGGAGCTGTTTTTT	CASSVVAYTGELFF
TRBV5-1	TRBD1	-	TRBJ1-1	TGCGCCAGCAGCTTGAGTACAGGGGGACTGAACACTGAAGCTTTCTTT	CASSLSTGGLNTEAFF
TRBV5-4	TRBD1	-	TRBJ2-3	TGTGCCAGCAGCGGACGGACAGGGGGCGGGTTAGATACGCAGTATTTT	CASSGRTGGGLDTQYF
TRBV19	-	-	TRBJ1-1	TGTGCCACTAAACGACAGGTCCTTTCCACTGAAGCTTTCTTT	CATKRQVLSTEAFF
TRBV4-1	TRBD1	once	TRBJ1-5	TGCGCCAGCAGCCAGGGTCTGACAGGGGTGAATCAGCCCCAGCATTTT	CASSQGLTGVNQPQHF
TRBV19	TRBD2	-	TRBJ2-1	TGTGCCAGTAGTAGGGAGGGGACTCTAGGGGTGTTCTTC	CASSREGTLGVFF
TRBV11-2	TRBD1	-	TRBJ1-4	TGTGCCAGCAGCCCCTCAGGGGGTGATGATGAAAAACTGTTTTTT	CASSPSGGDDEKLFF
TRBV4-1	TRBD2	-	TRBJ2-5	TGCGCCAGCAGCCAAGAAGGTAGCGGGGCTATATGGACCCAGTACTTC	CASSQEGSGAIWTQYF
TRBV19	-	-	TRBJ1-5	TGTGCCAGTAGTATAGTCCAGGGAGGTAACAATCAGCCCCAGCATTTT	CASSIVQGGNNQPQHF
TRBV11-3	-	-	TRBJ2-7	TGTGCCAGCAGCTTAGGGCAGGCGACCTACGAGCAGTACTTC	CASSLGQATYEQYF
TRBV5-1	-	-	TRBJ2-5	TGCGCCAGCGTAAGCTTACCGGGCCTTGGGGAGACCCAGTACTTC	CASVSLPGLGETQYF
TRBV6-4	-	-	TRBJ2-2	TGTGCCAGCAGTCGCAAGGGGACCGGGGAGCTGTTTTTT	CASSRKGTGELFF
TRBV28	-	-	TRBJ1-4	TGTGCCAGCACCCCGGCCCGAGGGGGTGCAACTAATGAAAAACTGTTTTTT	CASTPARGGATNEKLFF
TRBV5-1	TRBD1	-	TRBJ2-7	TGCGCCAGCAGAACCGGGACAGGGTCCTACGAGCAGTACTTC	CASRTGTGSYEQYF
TRBV5-1	-	-	TRBJ1-5	TGCGCCAGCAGCTTGGAAGGTGGACAGCCCCAGCATTTT	CASSLEGGQPQHF
TRBV10-1	-	-	TRBJ2-7	TGCGCCAGCAGTGACGGCTACGAGCAGTACTTC	CASSDGYEQYF
TRBV4-1	TRBD1	-	TRBJ2-7	TGCGCCAGCAGCCATACAGGGGGGAACGAGCAGTACTTC	CASSHTGGNEQYF
TRBV18	-	once	TRBJ1-5	TGTGCCAGCTCACCTAACCAGGGGTCTCAGCCCCAGCATTTT	CASSPNQGSQPQHF
TRBV10-3	-	once	TRBJ1-2	TGTGCCATCGGGACATTAAGGGAGGCTGGCTACACCTTC	CAIGTLREAGYTF
TRBV5-1	-	-	TRBJ2-2	TGCGCCAGCAGCTTGGAACGACTGAACACCGGGGAGCTGTTTTTT	CASSLERLNTGELFF
TRBV19	TRBD1	-	TRBJ1-5	TGTGCCAGTAGTCGGGGGGGACAGGGGACCAATCAGCCCCAGCATTTT	CASSRGGQGTNQPQHF
TRBV30	-	-	TRBJ2-1	-	CAWGPGTSGRGLFF
TRBV6-5	TRBD1	-	TRBJ1-1	TGTGCCAGCAGTTTGAATCAGGGGGCAAACACTGAAGCTTTCTTT	CASSLNQGANTEAFF
TRBV11-2	-	-	TRBJ1-6	TGTGCCAGCAGCCTCAGGGGACGGCTTAATTCACCCCTCCACTTT	CASSLRGRLNSPLHF
TRBV6-4	TRBD2	-	TRBJ2-1	TGTGCCAGCAGTCACTGGACTAGCGGGAGGGCCGATGAGCAGTTCTTC	CASSHWTSGRADEQFF